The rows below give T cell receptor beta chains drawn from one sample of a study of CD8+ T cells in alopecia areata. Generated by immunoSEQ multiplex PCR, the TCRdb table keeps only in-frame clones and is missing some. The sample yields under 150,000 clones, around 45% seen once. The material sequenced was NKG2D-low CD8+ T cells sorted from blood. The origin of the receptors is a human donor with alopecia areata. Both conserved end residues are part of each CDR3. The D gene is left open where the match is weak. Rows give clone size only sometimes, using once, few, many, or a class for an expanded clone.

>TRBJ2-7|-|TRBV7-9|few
CASSLEEGEAYEQYF
TGTGCCAGCAGCTTAGAGGAAGGGGAGGCCTACGAGCAGTACTTC
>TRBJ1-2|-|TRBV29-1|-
CSVEVDSYGYTF
TGCAGCGTTGAAGTGGACAGCTATGGCTACACCTTC
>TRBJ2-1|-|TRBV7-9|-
CASSGGLNNEQFF
TGTGCCAGCAGCGGGGGCTTAAACAATGAGCAGTTCTTC
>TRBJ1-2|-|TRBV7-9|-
CASSLDVSYTF
TGTGCCAGCAGCCTTGACGTGAGCTACACCTTC
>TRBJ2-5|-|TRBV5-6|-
CASSLAWDWKTQYF
TGTGCCAGCAGCTTGGCCTGGGATTGGAAGACCCAGTACTTC
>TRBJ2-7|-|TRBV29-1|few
CSAWVLYEQYF
TGCAGCGCCTGGGTTCTCTACGAGCAGTACTTC
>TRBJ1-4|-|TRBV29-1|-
CSVEGVATNEKLFF
TGCAGCGTTGAAGGGGTTGCAACTAATGAAAAACTGTTTTTT
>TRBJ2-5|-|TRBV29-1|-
CSREKTQYF
TGCAGCAGGGAAAAGACCCAGTACTTC
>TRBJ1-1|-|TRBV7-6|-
CASRAEGSNTEAFF
TGTGCCAGCAGGGCGGAAGGCTCGAACACTGAAGCTTTCTTT
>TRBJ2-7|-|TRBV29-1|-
CSVEGGETYEQYF
TGCAGCGTTGAAGGCGGAGAAACCTACGAGCAGTACTTC
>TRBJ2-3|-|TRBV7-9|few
CASPTSTDTQYF
TGTGCCAGCCCCACTAGCACAGATACGCAGTATTTT
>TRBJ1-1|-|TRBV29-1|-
CSVDGAEAFF
TGCAGCGTTGACGGGGCTGAAGCTTTCTTT
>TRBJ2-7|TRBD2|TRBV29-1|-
CSVLAGESNEQYF
TGCAGCGTTCTAGCGGGAGAGTCCAACGAGCAGTACTTC
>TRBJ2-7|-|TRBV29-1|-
CSAKGGHDYEQYF
TGCAGCGCGAAGGGGGGACACGACTACGAGCAGTACTTC
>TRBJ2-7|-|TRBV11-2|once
CASSLVDYITIEQYF
TGTGCCAGCAGCTTAGTTGACTACATTACGATTGAGCAGTACTTC
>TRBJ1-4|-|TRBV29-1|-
CSAYGVGEKLFF
TGCAGCGCCTACGGGGTGGGTGAAAAACTGTTTTTT
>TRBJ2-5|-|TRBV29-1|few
CSVEGGLDHQETQYF
TGCAGCGTTGAAGGGGGTTTAGACCATCAAGAGACCCAGTACTTC
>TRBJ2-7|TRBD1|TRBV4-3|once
CASSQDEGQGLEQYF
TGCGCCAGCAGCCAAGATGAGGGACAGGGACTCGAGCAGTACTTC
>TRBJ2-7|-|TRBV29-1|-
CSVPTGSYEQYF
TGCAGCGTCCCCACAGGCTCCTACGAGCAGTACTTC
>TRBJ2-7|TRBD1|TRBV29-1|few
CSVVWDRGYEQYF
TGCAGCGTTGTATGGGACAGGGGGTACGAGCAGTACTTC
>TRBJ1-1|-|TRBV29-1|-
CSVPGAPENTEAFF
TGCAGCGTCCCCGGGGCCCCGGAGAACACTGAAGCTTTCTTT
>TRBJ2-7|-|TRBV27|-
CASSSLSNEQYF
TGTGCCAGCAGTTCCCTTTCTAACGAGCAGTACTTC
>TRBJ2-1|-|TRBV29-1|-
CSVHGHSSYNEQFF
TGCAGCGTTCACGGACATAGCTCCTACAATGAGCAGTTCTTC
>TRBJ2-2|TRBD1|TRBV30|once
CAAGTGNTGELFF
TGTGCCGCCGGGACAGGGAACACCGGGGAGCTGTTTTTT
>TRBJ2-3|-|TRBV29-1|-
CTYLASASTDTQYF
TGCACCTACCTGGCTAGCGCTAGCACAGATACGCAGTATTTT
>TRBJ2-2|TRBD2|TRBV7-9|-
CASSRGLGNTGELFF
TGTGCCAGCAGTAGGGGACTAGGAAACACCGGGGAGCTGTTTTTT
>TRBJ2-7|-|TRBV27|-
CASRPTASGYYEQYF
TGTGCCAGCAGACCGACGGCCAGTGGCTACTACGAGCAGTACTTC
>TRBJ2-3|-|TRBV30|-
CACDTDTQYF
TGTGCCTGTGACACAGATACGCAGTATTTT
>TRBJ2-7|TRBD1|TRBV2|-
CASSVGQGGGEQYF
TGTGCCAGCAGTGTTGGACAGGGCGGAGGCGAGCAGTACTTC